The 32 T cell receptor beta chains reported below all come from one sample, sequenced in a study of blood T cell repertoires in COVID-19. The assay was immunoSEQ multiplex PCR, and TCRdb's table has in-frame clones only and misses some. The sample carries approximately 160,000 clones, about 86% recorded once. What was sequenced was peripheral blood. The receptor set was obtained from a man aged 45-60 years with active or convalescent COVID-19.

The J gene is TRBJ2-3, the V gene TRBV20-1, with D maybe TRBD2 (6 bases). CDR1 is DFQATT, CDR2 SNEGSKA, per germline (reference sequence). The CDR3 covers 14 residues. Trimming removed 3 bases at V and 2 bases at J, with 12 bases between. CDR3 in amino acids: CSASPGDLTDTQYF. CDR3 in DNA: TGCAGTGCTAGTCCGGGGGACCTCACAGATACGCAGTATTTT.

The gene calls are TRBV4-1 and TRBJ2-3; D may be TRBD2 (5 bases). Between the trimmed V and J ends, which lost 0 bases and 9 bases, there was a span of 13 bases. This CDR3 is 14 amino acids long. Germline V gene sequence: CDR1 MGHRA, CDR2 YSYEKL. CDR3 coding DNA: TGCGCCAGCAGCCAAGAGGGCCAGCGGAACACGCAGTATTTT. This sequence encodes CASSQEGQRNTQYF.

CDR3 bases: TGTGCCACCAGCAGTTGGATGGACTCGGGAGGTAATGAGACCCAGTACTTC. Translating gives CATSSWMDSGGNETQYF. This chain joins TRBV15 and TRBJ2-5, with 7 nucleotides matching TRBD2. This CDR3 comprises 17 residues. The ends lost 3 bases at V and 5 bases at J; junction bases unmatched: 15. In germline, CDR1 is LNHNV, CDR2 YYDKDF (reference sequence). The full variable domain, rest sourced from reference TRBV15 and TRBJ2-5, is DAMVIQNPRYQVTQFGKPVTLSCSQTLNHNVMYWYQQKSSQAPKLLFHYYDKDFNNEADTPDNFQSRRPNTSFCFLDIRSPGLGDTAMYLCATSSWMDSGGNETQYFGPGTRLLVL.

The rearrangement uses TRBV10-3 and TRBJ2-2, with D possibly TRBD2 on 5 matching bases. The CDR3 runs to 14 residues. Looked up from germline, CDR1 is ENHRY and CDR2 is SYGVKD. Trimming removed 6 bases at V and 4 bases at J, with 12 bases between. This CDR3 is CAIRGSGSTGELFF. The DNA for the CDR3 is TGTGCCATCAGAGGCTCGGGAAGCACCGGGGAGCTGTTTTTT.

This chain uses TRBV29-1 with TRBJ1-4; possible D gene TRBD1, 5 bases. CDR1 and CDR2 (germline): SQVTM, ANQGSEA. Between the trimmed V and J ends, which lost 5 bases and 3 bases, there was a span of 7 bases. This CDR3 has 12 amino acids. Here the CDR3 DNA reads TGCAGCGTTCGACAGCCTAATGAAAAACTGTTTTTT. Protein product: CSVRQPNEKLFF.

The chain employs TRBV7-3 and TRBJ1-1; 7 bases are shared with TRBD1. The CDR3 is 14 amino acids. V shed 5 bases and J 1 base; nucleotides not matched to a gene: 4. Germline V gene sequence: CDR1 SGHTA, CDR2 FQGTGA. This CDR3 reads CASSPGTENTEAFF. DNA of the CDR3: TGTGCCAGCAGCCCCGGGACAGAGAACACTGAAGCTTTCTTT.

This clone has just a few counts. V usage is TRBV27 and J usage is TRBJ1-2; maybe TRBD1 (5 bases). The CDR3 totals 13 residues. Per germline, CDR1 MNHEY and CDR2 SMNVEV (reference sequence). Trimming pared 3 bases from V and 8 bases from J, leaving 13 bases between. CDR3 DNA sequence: TGTGCCAGCAGTTTTTGGGACTCGACGGGCTACACCTTC. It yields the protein CASSFWDSTGYTF.

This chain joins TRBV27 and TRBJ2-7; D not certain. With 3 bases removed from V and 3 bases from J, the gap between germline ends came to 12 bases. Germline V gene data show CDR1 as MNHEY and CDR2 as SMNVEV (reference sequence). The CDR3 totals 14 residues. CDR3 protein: CASSFAPRFYEQYF. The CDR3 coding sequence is TGTGCCAGCAGTTTTGCTCCCCGGTTCTACGAGCAGTACTTC.

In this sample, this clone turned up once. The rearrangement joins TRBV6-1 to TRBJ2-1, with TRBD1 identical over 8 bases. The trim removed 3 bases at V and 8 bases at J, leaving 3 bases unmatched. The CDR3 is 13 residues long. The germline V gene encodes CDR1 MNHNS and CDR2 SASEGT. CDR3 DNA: TGTGCCAGCAGTGACAGGGGGCTCGATGAGCAGTTCTTC. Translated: CASSDRGLDEQFF.

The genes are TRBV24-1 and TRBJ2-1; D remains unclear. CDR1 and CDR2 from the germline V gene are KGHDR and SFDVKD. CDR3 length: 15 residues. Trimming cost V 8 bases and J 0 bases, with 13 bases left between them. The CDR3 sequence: CATKALRSSYNEQFF. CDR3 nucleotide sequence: TGTGCCACCAAAGCACTGCGGAGCTCCTACAATGAGCAGTTCTTC.

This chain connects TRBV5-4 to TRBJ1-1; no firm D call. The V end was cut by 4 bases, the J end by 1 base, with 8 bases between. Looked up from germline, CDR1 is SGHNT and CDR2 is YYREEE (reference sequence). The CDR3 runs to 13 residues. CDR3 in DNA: TGTGCCAGCAGCGGAGCAGCGAACACTGAAGCTTTCTTT. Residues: CASSGAANTEAFF.

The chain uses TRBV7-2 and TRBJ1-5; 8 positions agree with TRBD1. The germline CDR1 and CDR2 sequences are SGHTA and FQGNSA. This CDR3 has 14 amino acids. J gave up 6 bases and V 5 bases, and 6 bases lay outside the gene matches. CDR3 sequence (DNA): TGTGCCAGCAGCCGGGACAGGTGGACTCAGCCCCAGCATTTT. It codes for CASSRDRWTQPQHF.

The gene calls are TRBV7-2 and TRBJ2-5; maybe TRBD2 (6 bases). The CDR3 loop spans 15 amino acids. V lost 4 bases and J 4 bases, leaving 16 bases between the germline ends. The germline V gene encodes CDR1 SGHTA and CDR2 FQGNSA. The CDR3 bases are TGTGCCAGCAGCTCGACTAGGGACGAGGCAGAGACCCAGTACTTC. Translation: CASSSTRDEAETQYF.

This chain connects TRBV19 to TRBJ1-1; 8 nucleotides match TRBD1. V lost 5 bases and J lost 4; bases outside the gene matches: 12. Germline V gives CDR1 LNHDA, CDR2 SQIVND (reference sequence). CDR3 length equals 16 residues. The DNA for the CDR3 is TGTGCCAGTAGTTCCTGGACAGGGTACGGTAGCACTGAAGCTTTCTTT. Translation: CASSSWTGYGSTEAFF.

The CDR3 region is CASTYRDSQYF. DNA of the CDR3: TGTGCCAGCACCTACAGGGACAGCCAGTACTTC. The chain joins TRBV6-6 to TRBJ2-7; 7 bases fit TRBD1. Germline V gene lookup returns CDR1 MNHNY and CDR2 SVGAGI (reference sequence). The CDR3 has 11 residues. J was trimmed by 10 bases and V by 7 bases; bases with no gene match: 7.

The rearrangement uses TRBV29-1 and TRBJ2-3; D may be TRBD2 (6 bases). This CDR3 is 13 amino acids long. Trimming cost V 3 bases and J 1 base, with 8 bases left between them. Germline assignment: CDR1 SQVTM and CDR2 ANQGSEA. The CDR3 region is CSVEVAGTDTQYF. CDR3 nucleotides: TGCAGCGTTGAGGTAGCGGGCACAGATACGCAGTATTTT.

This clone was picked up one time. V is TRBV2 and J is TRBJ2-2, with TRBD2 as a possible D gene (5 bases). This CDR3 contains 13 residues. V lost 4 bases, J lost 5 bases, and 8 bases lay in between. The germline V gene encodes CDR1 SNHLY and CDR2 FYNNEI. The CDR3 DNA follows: TGTGCCAGCAGTGGAGGGAATACCGGGGAGCTGTTTTTT. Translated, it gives CASSGGNTGELFF.

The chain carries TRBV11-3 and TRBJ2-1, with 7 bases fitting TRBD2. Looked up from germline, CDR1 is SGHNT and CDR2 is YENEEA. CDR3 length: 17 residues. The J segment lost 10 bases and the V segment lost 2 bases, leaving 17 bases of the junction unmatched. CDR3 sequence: CASSLRRKAGAIREQFF. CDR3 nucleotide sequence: TGTGCCAGCAGCTTAAGGCGGAAGGCGGGAGCGATACGGGAGCAGTTCTTC.

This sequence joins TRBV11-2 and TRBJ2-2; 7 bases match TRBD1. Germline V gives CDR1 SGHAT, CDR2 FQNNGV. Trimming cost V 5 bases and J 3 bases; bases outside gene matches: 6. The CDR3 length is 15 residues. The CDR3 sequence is CASSRRDRYTGELFF. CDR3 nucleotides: TGTGCCAGCAGCCGCCGGGACAGATACACCGGGGAGCTGTTTTTT.

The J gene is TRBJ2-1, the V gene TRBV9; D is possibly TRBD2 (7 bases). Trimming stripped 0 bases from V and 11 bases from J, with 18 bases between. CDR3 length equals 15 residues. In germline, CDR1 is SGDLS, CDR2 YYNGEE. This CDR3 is CASSVEMGRGAKQFF. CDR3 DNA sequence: TGTGCCAGCAGCGTAGAAATGGGACGGGGGGCCAAGCAGTTCTTC.

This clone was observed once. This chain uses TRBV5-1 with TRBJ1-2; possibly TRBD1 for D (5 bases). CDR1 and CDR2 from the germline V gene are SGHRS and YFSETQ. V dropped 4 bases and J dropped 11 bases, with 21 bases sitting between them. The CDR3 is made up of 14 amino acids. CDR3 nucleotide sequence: TGCGCCAGCAGCCTGGCGGGGGAGCAGCTCAGATACACCTTC. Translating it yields CASSLAGEQLRYTF.

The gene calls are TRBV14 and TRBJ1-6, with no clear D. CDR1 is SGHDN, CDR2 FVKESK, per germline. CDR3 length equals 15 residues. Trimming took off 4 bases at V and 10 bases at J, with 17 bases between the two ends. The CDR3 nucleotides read TGTGCCAGCAGCCCGTCAGAGGGATTAGGGTCACCCCTCCACTTT. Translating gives CASSPSEGLGSPLHF. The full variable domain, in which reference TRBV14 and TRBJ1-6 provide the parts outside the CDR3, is EAGVTQFPSHSVIEKGQTVTLRCDPISGHDNLYWYRRVMGKEIKFLLHFVKESKQDESGMPNNRFLAERTGGTYSTLKVQPAELEDSGVYFCASSPSEGLGSPLHFGNGTRLTVT.

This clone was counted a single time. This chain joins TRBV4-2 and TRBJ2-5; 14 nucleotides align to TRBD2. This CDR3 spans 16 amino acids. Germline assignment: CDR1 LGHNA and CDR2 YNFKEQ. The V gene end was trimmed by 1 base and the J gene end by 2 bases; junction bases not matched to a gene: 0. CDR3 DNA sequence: TGTGCCAGCAGCCAAGGGACTAGCGGGGGGCAAGAGACCCAGTACTTC. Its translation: CASSQGTSGGQETQYF.

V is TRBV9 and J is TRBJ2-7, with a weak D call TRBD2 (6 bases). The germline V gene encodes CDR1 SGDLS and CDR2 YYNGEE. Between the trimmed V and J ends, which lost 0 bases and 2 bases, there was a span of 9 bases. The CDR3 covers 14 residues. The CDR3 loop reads CASSVDKRAYEQYF. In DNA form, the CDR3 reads TGTGCCAGCAGCGTAGATAAGCGGGCCTACGAGCAGTACTTC.

CDR3 nucleotides: TGCGCCAGCAGCATCGGGCTAGCGGGGGCCCAAGAGACCCAGTACTTC. Its protein product is CASSIGLAGAQETQYF. The rearrangement uses TRBV5-1 and TRBJ2-5, with 10 bases fitting TRBD2. The CDR3 is 16 residues long. CDR1 and CDR2 from the germline V gene are SGHRS and YFSETQ. J lost 1 base, V lost 4 bases, and 7 bases had no gene match.

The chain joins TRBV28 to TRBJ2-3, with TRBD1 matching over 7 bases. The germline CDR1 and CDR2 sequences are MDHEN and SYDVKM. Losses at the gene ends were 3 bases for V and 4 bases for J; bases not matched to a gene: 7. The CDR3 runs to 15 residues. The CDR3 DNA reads TGTGCCAGCAGTTTCTCGACAGGGTCTGCAGATACGCAGTATTTT. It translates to CASSFSTGSADTQYF.

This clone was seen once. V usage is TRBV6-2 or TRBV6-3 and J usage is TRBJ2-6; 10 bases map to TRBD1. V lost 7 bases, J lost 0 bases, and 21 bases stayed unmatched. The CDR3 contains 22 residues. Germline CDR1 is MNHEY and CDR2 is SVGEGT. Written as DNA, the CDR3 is TGTGCCAGCACCCCTAATGGGGGACAGGGGTCCTTCCGGAGCTCTGGGGCCAACGTCCTGACTTTC. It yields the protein CASTPNGGQGSFRSSGANVLTF.

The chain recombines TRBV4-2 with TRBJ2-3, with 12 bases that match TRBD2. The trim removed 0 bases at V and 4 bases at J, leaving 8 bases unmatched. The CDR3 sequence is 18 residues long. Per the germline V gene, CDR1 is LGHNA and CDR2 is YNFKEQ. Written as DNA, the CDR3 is TGTGCCAGCAGCCAAGATGTGGCTAGCGGGAGGGCCTCAGATACGCAGTATTTT. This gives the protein CASSQDVASGRASDTQYF.

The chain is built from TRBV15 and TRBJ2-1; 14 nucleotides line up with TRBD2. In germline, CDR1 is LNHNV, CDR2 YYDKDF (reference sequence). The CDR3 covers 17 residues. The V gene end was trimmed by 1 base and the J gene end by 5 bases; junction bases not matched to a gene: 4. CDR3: CATSRGGLAGVDNEQFF. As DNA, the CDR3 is TGTGCCACCAGCAGAGGGGGACTAGCGGGAGTAGACAATGAGCAGTTCTTC.

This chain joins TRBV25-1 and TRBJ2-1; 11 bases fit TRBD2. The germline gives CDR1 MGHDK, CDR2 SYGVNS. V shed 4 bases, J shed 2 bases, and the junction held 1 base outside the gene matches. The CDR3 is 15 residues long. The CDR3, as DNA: TGTGCCAGCAGTGGTAGCGGGGGGGCCTACAATGAGCAGTTCTTC. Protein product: CASSGSGGAYNEQFF.

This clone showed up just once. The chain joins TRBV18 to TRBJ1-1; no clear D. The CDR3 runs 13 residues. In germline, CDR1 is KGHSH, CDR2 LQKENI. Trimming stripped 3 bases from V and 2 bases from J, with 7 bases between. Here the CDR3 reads CASSPRLNTEAFF. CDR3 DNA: TGTGCCAGCTCACCTCGACTTAACACTGAAGCTTTCTTT.

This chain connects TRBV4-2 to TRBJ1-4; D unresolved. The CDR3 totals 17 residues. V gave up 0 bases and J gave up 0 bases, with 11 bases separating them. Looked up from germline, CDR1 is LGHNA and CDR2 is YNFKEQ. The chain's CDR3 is CASSQESGYSTNEKLFF. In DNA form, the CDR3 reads TGTGCCAGCAGCCAAGAGTCGGGGTATTCAACTAATGAAAAACTGTTTTTT.